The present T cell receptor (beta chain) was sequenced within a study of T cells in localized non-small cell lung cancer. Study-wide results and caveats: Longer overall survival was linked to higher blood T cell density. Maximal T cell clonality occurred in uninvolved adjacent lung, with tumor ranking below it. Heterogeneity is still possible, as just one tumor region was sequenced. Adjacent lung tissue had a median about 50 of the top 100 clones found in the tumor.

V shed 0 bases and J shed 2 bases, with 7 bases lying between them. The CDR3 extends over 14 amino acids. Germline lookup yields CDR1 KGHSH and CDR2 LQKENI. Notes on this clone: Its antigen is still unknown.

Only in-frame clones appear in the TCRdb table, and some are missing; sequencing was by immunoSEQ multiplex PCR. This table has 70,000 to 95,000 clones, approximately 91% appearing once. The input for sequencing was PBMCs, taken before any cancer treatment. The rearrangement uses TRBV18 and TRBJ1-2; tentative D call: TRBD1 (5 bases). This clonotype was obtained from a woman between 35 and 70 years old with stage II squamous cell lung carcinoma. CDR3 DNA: TGTGCCAGCTCACCACCTAGACAGAACTATGGCTACACCTTC. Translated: CASSPPRQNYGYTF.